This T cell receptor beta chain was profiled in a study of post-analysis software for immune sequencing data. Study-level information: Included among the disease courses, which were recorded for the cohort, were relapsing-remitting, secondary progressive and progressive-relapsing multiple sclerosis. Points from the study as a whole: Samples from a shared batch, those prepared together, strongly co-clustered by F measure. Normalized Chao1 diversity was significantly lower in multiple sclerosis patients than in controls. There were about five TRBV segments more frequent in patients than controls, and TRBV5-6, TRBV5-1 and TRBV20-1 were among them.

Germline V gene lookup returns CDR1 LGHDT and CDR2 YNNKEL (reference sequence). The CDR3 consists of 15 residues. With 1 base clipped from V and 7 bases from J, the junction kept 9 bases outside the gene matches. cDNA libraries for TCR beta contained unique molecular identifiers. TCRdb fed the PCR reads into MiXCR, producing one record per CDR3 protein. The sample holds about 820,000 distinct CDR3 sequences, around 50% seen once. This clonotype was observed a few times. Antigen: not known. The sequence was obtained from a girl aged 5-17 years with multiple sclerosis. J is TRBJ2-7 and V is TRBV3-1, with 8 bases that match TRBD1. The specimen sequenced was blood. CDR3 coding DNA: TGTGCCAGCAGCCAAGGACTTTTTGGACAGGGAGAGCAGTACTTC. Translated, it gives CASSQGLFGQGEQYF.